These 23 T cell receptor beta chains were sequenced from one sample in a study of patients and donors after allogeneic stem cell transplantation. TCRdb itself ran the RT-PCR reads through MiXCR, one entry per CDR3 protein. Of 150,000 to 250,000 distinct CDR3 sequences listed, 40% to 45% were seen once; the top ten hold approximately 32%. The material sequenced was blood, either unsorted or a sorted T cell fraction (not recorded which). Receptor source: a human donor who was either an allogeneic HSCT recipient or a stem cell or donor lymphocyte infusion donor (not recorded which). It is not recorded whose cells these are; they may come from a transplant donor.

This clonotype occurred once. This sequence joins TRBV24-1 and TRBJ1-5, with unresolved D. CDR1 is KGHDR, CDR2 SFDVKD, per germline. V dropped 5 bases and J dropped 4 bases, with 11 bases sitting between them. CDR3 length: 14 amino acids. CDR3 in DNA: TGTGCCACCAGTGTCCCCGGGTTTAATCAGCCCCAGCATTTT. Residues: CATSVPGFNQPQHF.

This clonotype showed up just a few times. The CDR3 nucleotides are TGTGCCAGCAGTTTCCCAAACTCTGGAAACACCATATATTTT. This translates into CASSFPNSGNTIYF. The J gene is TRBJ1-3, the V gene TRBV12-3 or TRBV12-4; D call uncertain. The CDR3 extends over 14 amino acids. V was cut by 3 bases and J by 0 bases, with 6 bases left in between.

This sequence joins TRBV9 and TRBJ2-7; the D gene is possibly TRBD1 (5 bases). V shed 3 bases and J shed 3 bases, with 10 bases lying between them. Germline CDR1 is SGDLS and CDR2 is YYNGEE. The CDR3 is 13 residues long. The CDR3 nucleotides are TGTGCCAGCAGCGCAGGGCCGATCTACGAGCAGTACTTC. It codes for CASSAGPIYEQYF.

The chain combines TRBV10-3 with TRBJ2-7, with 7 bases fitting TRBD2. Germline assignment: CDR1 ENHRY and CDR2 SYGVKD. Losses at the gene ends were 8 bases for V and 5 bases for J; bases not matched to a gene: 6. This CDR3 is built from 12 residues. The CDR3 loop is CAIGRESHEQYF. For the CDR3, the DNA is TGTGCCATCGGGCGGGAGTCACACGAGCAGTACTTC.

This chain joins TRBV4-3 and TRBJ2-2; 9 nucleotides match TRBD2. This CDR3 spans 15 amino acids. Losses at the gene ends were 4 bases for V and 5 bases for J; bases not matched to a gene: 5. Per germline, CDR1 LGHNA and CDR2 YSLEER. The CDR3 reads CASSPGGRVTGELFF. CDR3 nucleotide sequence: TGCGCCAGCAGCCCTGGCGGGAGGGTTACCGGGGAGCTGTTTTTT.

This clonotype was counted once. This sequence joins TRBV7-6 and TRBJ2-3; 8 bases are a match to TRBD2. The CDR3 spans 16 residues. The J segment lost 5 bases and the V segment lost 4 bases, leaving 11 bases of the junction unmatched. The germline gives CDR1 SGHVS, CDR2 FNYEAQ. The CDR3 DNA reads as TGTGCCAGCAGCTCCCCACCGGCTAGCGGGTTAGATACGCAGTATTTT. Protein: CASSSPPASGLDTQYF.

This clonotype came up many times. The CDR3 loop reads CASSLQAGTVVYGYTF. CDR3 nucleotides: TGTGCCAGCAGCCTCCAAGCGGGCACCGTGGTATATGGCTACACCTTC. The genes are TRBV28 and TRBJ1-2; D not resolved. This CDR3 region has 16 residues. V dropped 6 bases and J dropped 5 bases, with 22 bases sitting between them. Per the germline V gene, CDR1 is MDHEN and CDR2 is SYDVKM.

There are many counts of this clonotype. The rearrangement uses TRBV6-5 and TRBJ1-6; D is possibly TRBD1 (5 bases). Germline V gene lookup returns CDR1 MNHEY and CDR2 SVGAGI. The ends were cut back, 7 bases at V and 9 bases at J, with 19 bases in the middle. There are 15 residues in the CDR3. CDR3 protein: CASTLGGGASSPLHF. The CDR3 DNA reads TGTGCCAGCACCCTGGGTGGAGGGGCAAGTTCACCCCTCCACTTT.

The chain is built from TRBV3-1 and TRBJ1-1; D uncertain. V shed 4 bases and J shed 1 base, with 7 bases lying between them. The CDR3 consists of 13 residues. The germline V gene encodes CDR1 LGHDT and CDR2 YNNKEL (reference sequence). The CDR3 DNA is TGTGCCAGCAGCCGCCCAGAGAACACTGAAGCTTTCTTT. Translating gives CASSRPENTEAFF.

This clonotype was counted a few times. The chain couples TRBV28 to TRBJ1-2; D is unclear. Germline V gene sequence: CDR1 MDHEN, CDR2 SYDVKM. The CDR3 spans 13 residues. Trimming removed 3 bases at V and 4 bases at J, with 9 bases between. CDR3 amino acids: CASSFLMTYGYTF. The CDR3 nucleotides read TGTGCCAGCAGTTTCCTGATGACCTATGGCTACACCTTC.

The chain is built from TRBV20-1 and TRBJ1-5; D is unclear. CDR3 length: 14 amino acids. Germline V gives CDR1 DFQATT, CDR2 SNEGSKA (reference sequence). Between the trimmed V and J ends, which lost 0 bases and 2 bases, there was a span of 8 bases. The CDR3: CSARDAIGNQPQHF. In DNA, the CDR3 is TGCAGTGCTAGAGATGCTATAGGCAATCAGCCCCAGCATTTT.

The V call is TRBV20-1, the J call TRBJ1-2, with TRBD1 matching over 9 bases. V was clipped by 0 bases and J by 3 bases; unmatched bases: 11. Per the germline V gene, CDR1 is DFQATT and CDR2 is SNEGSKA (reference sequence). The CDR3 sequence is 17 residues long. Here the CDR3 reads CSARDLGQGGVYYGYTF. The CDR3 DNA follows: TGCAGTGCTAGAGATTTGGGACAGGGCGGAGTTTACTATGGCTACACCTTC.

This chain links TRBV6-5 with TRBJ2-5; D may be TRBD1 (5 bases). Germline-derived CDR1 and CDR2 are MNHEY and SVGAGI. This CDR3 comprises 14 residues. The ends were cut back, 5 bases at V and 5 bases at J, with 15 bases in the middle. The CDR3 DNA follows: TGTGCCAGCAGTCGTACTGGGGCCGTCGAGACCCAGTACTTC. Translating it yields CASSRTGAVETQYF.

The chain carries TRBV12-3 or TRBV12-4 and TRBJ2-1, with 10 bases identical to TRBD2. The J segment lost 8 bases and the V segment lost 1 base, leaving 17 bases of the junction unmatched. This CDR3 comprises 19 residues. The CDR3 protein is CASSLVRERAGGRIDEQFF. As DNA, the CDR3 is TGTGCCAGCAGTTTAGTCAGGGAACGAGCGGGAGGGCGGATCGATGAGCAGTTCTTC.

The rearrangement joins TRBV4-3 to TRBJ2-2, with D tentatively TRBD1 (5 bases). V shed 3 bases and J shed 4 bases, with 12 bases lying between them. CDR1 LGHNA and CDR2 YSLEER come from the germline V gene. This CDR3 comprises 15 residues. Here the CDR3 DNA reads TGCGCCAGCAGCCAGTACAGGTCCTTCACCGGGGAGCTGTTTTTT. This sequence encodes CASSQYRSFTGELFF.

This chain links TRBV7-9 with TRBJ1-2; D uncertain. This CDR3 is 16 amino acids long. CDR1 is SEHNR, CDR2 FQNEAQ, per germline (reference sequence). V lost 3 bases and J 1 base, leaving 15 bases between the germline ends. The CDR3 loop is CASSLTDLLINYGYTF. For the CDR3, the DNA is TGTGCCAGCAGCTTGACGGACCTACTCATTAACTATGGCTACACCTTC.

The V and J genes are TRBV15 and TRBJ2-3; D might be TRBD2 (5 bases). The CDR3 extends over 16 amino acids. Germline V gene lookup returns CDR1 LNHNV and CDR2 YYDKDF (reference sequence). V dropped 5 bases and J dropped 1 base, with 16 bases sitting between them. The CDR3: CATSGGLKLGTDTQYF. The CDR3 region has the DNA TGTGCCACCAGCGGAGGACTCAAACTGGGCACAGATACGCAGTATTTT.

This clonotype was picked up a small number of times. The V and J genes are TRBV7-6 and TRBJ1-1; 8 bases are shared with TRBD1. J lost 6 bases, V lost 1 base, and 1 base had no gene match. The CDR3 runs to 13 residues. The V gene's germline CDR1 is SGHVS and CDR2 FNYEAQ. The CDR3 DNA follows: TGTGCCAGCAGCTTAGGGGGACAGGCTGAAGCTTTCTTT. Translation: CASSLGGQAEAFF.

The rearrangement links TRBV29-1 to TRBJ1-2, with a tentative D call TRBD1 (6 bases). Trimming cost V 8 bases and J 2 bases, with 12 bases left between them. CDR1 SQVTM and CDR2 ANQGSEA come from the germline V gene. The CDR3 covers 12 residues. The DNA of the CDR3 is TGCAGCACGACAGGCGCAAACTATGGCTACACCTTC. Its protein product is CSTTGANYGYTF.

The gene calls are TRBV9 and TRBJ1-1; no definite D call. CDR1 and CDR2 (germline): SGDLS, YYNGEE. V was shortened by 3 bases and J by 0 bases, with 9 bases between the two germline ends. The CDR3 consists of 14 residues. The CDR3 DNA follows: TGTGCCAGCAGCGAGGACGGTTTGAACACTGAAGCTTTCTTT. Protein sequence: CASSEDGLNTEAFF. Using reference TRBV9 and TRBJ1-1 for the parts outside the CDR3, the full variable domain is DSGVTQTPKHLITATGQRVTLRCSPRSGDLSVYWYQQSLDQGLQFLIQYYNGEERAKGNILERFSAQQFPDLHSELNLSSLELGDSALYFCASSEDGLNTEAFFGQGTRLTVV.

The rearrangement joins TRBV6-5 to TRBJ2-5; TRBD1 aligns across 10 bases. V lost 0 bases to trimming and J lost 4 bases; unmatched junction nucleotides: 2. The CDR3 loop spans 15 amino acids. Germline CDR1 reads MNHEY; CDR2 reads SVGAGI. The CDR3 nucleotides are TGTGCCAGCAGTTACTCGACAGGGGGCGCAGAGACCCAGTACTTC. Its protein is CASSYSTGGAETQYF.

The rearrangement joins TRBV14 to TRBJ1-2, with D hard to call. The V and J ends lost 3 bases and 1 base respectively, with 6 bases between them. Germline values: CDR1 SGHDN, CDR2 FVKESK. CDR3 length: 13 amino acids. CDR3: CASSHPLNYGYTF. The CDR3 DNA is TGTGCCAGCAGCCACCCCCTTAACTATGGCTACACCTTC.

This clonotype showed up just once. The chain joins TRBV6-6 to TRBJ2-5, with D perhaps given as TRBD1 or TRBD2 (6 bases each). Germline V lookup: CDR1 MNHNY, CDR2 SVGAGI (reference sequence). The CDR3 runs to 16 residues. Between the trimmed V and J ends, which lost 2 bases and 2 bases, there was a span of 15 bases. CDR3 protein: CASSYGGQGRQETQYF. In DNA, the CDR3 is TGTGCCAGCAGTTACGGGGGGCAGGGGCGGCAAGAGACCCAGTACTTC.